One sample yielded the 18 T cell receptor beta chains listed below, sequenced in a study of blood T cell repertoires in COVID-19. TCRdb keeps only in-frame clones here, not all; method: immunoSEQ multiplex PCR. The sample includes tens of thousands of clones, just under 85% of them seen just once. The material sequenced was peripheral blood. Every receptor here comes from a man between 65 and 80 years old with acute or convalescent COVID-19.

The CDR3 region is CASSYGGQPSNQPQHF. The CDR3 DNA sequence: TGTGCCAGCAGTTACGGTGGACAGCCTAGCAATCAGCCCCAGCATTTT. The genes are TRBV6-6 and TRBJ1-5, with TRBD1 as a possible D gene (6 bases). Germline CDR1 and CDR2: MNHNY and SVGAGI (reference sequence). CDR3 size: 16 residues. V dropped 2 bases and J dropped 0 bases, with 11 bases sitting between them.

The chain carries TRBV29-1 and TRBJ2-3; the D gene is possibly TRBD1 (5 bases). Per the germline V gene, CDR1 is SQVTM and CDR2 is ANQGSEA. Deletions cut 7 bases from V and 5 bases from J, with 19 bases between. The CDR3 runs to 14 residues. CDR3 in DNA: TGCAGCGCAAAGACAGCCTCTGCCGGAGATACGCAGTATTTT. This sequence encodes CSAKTASAGDTQYF.

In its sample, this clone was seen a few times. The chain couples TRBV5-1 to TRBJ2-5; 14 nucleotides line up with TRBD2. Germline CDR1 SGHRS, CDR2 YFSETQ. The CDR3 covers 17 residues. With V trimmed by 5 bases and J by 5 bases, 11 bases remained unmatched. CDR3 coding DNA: TGCGCCAGCAGTCCCGGGACTAGCGGGAGAATGGAGGAGACCCAGTACTTC. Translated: CASSPGTSGRMEETQYF.

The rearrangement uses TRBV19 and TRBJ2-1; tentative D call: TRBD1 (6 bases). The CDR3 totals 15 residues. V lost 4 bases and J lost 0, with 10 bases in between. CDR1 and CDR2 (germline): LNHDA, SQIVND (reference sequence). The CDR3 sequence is CASSTDRSSYNEQFF. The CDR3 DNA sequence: TGTGCCAGTAGTACGGACAGAAGCTCCTACAATGAGCAGTTCTTC.

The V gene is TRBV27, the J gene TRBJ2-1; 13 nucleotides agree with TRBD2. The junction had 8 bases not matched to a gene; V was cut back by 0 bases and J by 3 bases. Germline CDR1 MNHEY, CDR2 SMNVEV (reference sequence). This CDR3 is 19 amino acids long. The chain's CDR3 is CASSLSGLAGVGNYNEQFF. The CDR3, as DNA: TGTGCCAGCAGTTTATCAGGACTAGCGGGAGTCGGGAACTACAATGAGCAGTTCTTC.

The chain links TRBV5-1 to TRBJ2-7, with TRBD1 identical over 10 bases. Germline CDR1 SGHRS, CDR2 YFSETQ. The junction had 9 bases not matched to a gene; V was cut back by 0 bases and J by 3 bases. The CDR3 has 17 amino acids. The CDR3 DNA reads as TGCGCCAGCAGCTTGGAGGGTACCGGGACAGGGGACTACGAGCAGTACTTC. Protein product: CASSLEGTGTGDYEQYF. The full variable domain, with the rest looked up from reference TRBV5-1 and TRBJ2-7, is KAGVTQTPRYLIKTRGQQVTLSCSPISGHRSVSWYQQTPGQGLQFLFEYFSETQRNKGNFPGRFSGRQFSNSRSEMNVSTLELGDSALYLCASSLEGTGTGDYEQYFGPGTRLTVT.

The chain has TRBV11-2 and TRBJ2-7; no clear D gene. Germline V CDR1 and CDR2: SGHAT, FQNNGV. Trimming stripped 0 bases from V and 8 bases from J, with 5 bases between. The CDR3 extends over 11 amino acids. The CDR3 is CASSLDQKQYF. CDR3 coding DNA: TGTGCCAGCAGCTTAGACCAAAAGCAGTACTTC.

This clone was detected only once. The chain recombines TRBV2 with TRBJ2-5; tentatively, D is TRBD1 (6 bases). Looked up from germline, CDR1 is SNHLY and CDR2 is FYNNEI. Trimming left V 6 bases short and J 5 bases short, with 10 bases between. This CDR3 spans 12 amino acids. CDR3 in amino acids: CASSQRGETQYF. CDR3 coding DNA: TGTGCCAGCAGCCAAAGGGGGGAGACCCAGTACTTC.

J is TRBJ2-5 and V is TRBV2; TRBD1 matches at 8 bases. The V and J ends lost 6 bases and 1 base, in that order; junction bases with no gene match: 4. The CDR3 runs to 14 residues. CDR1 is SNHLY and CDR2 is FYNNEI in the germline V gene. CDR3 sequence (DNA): TGTGCCAGCAGGTTCGACAGGGGCCAAGAGACCCAGTACTTC. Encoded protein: CASRFDRGQETQYF.

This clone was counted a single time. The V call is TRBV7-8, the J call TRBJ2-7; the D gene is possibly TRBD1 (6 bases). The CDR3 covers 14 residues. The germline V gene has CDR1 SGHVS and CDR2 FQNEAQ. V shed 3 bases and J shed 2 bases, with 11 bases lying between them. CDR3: CASSFRDNTYEQYF. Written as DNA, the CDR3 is TGTGCCAGCAGCTTCCGGGACAATACCTACGAGCAGTACTTC.

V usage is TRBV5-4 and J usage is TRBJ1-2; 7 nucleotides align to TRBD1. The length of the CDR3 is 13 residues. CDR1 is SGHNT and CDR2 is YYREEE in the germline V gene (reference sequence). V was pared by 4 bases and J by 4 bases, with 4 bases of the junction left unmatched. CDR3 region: CASSPQGSYGYTF. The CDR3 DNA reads TGTGCCAGCAGCCCACAGGGGAGCTATGGCTACACCTTC. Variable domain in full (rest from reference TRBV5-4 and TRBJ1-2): ETGVTQSPTHLIKTRGQQVTLRCSSQSGHNTVSWYQQALGQGPQFIFQYYREEENGRGNFPPRFSGLQFPNYSSELNVNALELDDSALYLCASSPQGSYGYTFGSGTRLTVV.

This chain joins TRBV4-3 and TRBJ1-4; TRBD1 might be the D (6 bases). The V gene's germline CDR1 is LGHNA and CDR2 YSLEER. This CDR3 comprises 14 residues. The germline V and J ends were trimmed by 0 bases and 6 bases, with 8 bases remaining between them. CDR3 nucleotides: TGCGCCAGCAGCCAAGAGTACAGGGATGAAAAACTGTTTTTT. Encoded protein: CASSQEYRDEKLFF.

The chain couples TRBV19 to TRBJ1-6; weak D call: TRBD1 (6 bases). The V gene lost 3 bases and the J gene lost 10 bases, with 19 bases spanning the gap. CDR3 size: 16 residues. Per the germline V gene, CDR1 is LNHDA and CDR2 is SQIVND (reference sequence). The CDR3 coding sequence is TGTGCCAGTAGTATGGACAGTTGGTTCTTACTATCACCCCTCCACTTT. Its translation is CASSMDSWFLLSPLHF. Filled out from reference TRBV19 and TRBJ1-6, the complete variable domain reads DGGITQSPKYLFRKEGQNVTLSCEQNLNHDAMYWYRQDPGQGLRLIYYSQIVNDFQKGDIAEGYSVSREKKESFPLTVTSAQKNPTAFYLCASSMDSWFLLSPLHFGNGTRLTVT.

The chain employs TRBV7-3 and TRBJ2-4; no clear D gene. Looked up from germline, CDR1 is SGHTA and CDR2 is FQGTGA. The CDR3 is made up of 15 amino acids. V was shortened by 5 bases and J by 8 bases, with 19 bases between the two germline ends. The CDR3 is CASSQTGSSSDIQYF. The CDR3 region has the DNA TGTGCCAGCAGCCAAACCGGGTCTTCAAGTGACATTCAGTACTTC. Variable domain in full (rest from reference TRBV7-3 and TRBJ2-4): GAGVSQTPSNKVTEKGKYVELRCDPISGHTALYWYRQSLGQGPEFLIYFQGTGAADDSGLPNDRFFAVRPEGSVSTLKIQRTERGDSAVYLCASSQTGSSSDIQYFGAGTRLSVL.

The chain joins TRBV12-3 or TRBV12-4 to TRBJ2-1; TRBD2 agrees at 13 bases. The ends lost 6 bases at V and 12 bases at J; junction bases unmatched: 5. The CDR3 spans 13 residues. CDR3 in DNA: TGTGCCAGCAGCCGGACTAGCGGGGGAGGGCAGTTCTTC. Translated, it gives CASSRTSGGGQFF.

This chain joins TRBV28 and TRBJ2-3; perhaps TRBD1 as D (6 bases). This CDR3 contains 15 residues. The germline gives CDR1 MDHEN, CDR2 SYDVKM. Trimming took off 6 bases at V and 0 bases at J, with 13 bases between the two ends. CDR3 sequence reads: CASSDWDTSTDTQYF. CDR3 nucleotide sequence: TGTGCCAGCAGCGACTGGGACACTAGCACAGATACGCAGTATTTT.

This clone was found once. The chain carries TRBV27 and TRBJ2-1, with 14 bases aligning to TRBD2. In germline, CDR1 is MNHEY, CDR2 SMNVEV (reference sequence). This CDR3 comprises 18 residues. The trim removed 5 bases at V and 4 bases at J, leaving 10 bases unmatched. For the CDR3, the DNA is TGTGCCAGCAGTGGGGGACTAGCGGGAGTCGCAGGGTACAATGAGCAGTTCTTC. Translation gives CASSGGLAGVAGYNEQFF.

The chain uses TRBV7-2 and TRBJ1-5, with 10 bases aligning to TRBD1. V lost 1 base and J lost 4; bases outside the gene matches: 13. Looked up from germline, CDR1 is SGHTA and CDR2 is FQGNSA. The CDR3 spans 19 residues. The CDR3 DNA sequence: TGTGCCAGCAGCTTAGAGGATATCGGACAGGGGGGATGGAATCAGCCCCAGCATTTT. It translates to CASSLEDIGQGGWNQPQHF.